The present T cell receptor beta chain was sequenced within a study of T cell changes during pregnancy in multiple sclerosis. The CDR3 consists of 16 residues. CDR1 MNHNY and CDR2 SVGAGI come from the germline V gene (reference sequence). V lost 2 bases and J lost 6; bases outside the gene matches: 7. Repertoires were generated with immunoSEQ multiplex PCR, while TCRdb's copy carries only in-frame clones and drops some. The sample carries about 57,000 clones, less than 95% recorded once. V is TRBV6-6 and J is TRBJ2-2; 9 bases are a match to TRBD2. The sample in question was peripheral blood, obtained after pregnancy. The clonotype originates from a female donor in good health, enrolled as a control in a pregnancy study. CDR3 amino acids: CASSYLGTSSAGELFF. CDR3 in DNA: TGTGCCAGCAGTTACCTCGGGACTAGCTCCGCCGGGGAGCTGTTTTTT.